Each of the 28 T cell receptor beta chains below was sequenced from the same sample in a study of control samples from healthy donors and cancer patients. TCRdb's copy holds only in-frame clones and misses some; the assay was immunoSEQ multiplex PCR. The data hold some 130,000 clones, with 85% to 95% observed a single time. The sample taken for sequencing was blood. These receptors originate from a young man in good health.

The rearrangement uses TRBV13 and TRBJ1-2; no clear D. Germline CDR1 reads PRHDT; CDR2 reads FYEKMQ (reference sequence). The CDR3 contains 13 residues. V was pared by 4 bases and J by 8 bases, with 14 bases between. For the CDR3, the DNA is TGTGCCAGCAGCTGGGGAGGTATTGACGGCTACACCTTC. Residues: CASSWGGIDGYTF.

In regard to this clone: This specimen includes other DNA sequences encoding the same CDR3. The chain uses TRBV7-9 and TRBJ1-2; a possible D gene is TRBD1 (6 bases). This CDR3 spans 14 amino acids. Per germline, CDR1 SEHNR and CDR2 FQNEAQ (reference sequence). Trimming pared 3 bases from V and 8 bases from J, leaving 16 bases between. As DNA, the CDR3 is TGTGCCAGCAGCTTTGGAGGGGGGGAAGGGGGCTACACCTTC. This codes for CASSFGGGEGGYTF. The whole variable domain, remainder taken from reference TRBV7-9 and TRBJ1-2, is DTGVSQNPRHKITKRGQNVTFRCDPISEHNRLYWYRQTLGQGPEFLTYFQNEAQLEKSRLLSDRFSAERPKGSFSTLEIQRTEQGDSAMYLCASSFGGGEGGYTFGSGTRLTVV.

V usage is TRBV7-2 and J usage is TRBJ1-2; a possible D gene is TRBD1 (6 bases). The length of the CDR3 is 16 residues. From germline, CDR1 is SGHTA and CDR2 FQGNSA. V lost 2 bases to trimming and J lost 4 bases, with 17 bases between them. The CDR3 is CASSLSRVGGGYGYTF. The CDR3, as DNA: TGTGCCAGCAGCTTAAGTCGGGTAGGGGGAGGCTATGGCTACACCTTC. The variable domain in full, completed from reference TRBV7-2 and TRBJ1-2, reads GAGVSQSPSNKVTEKGKDVELRCDPISGHTALYWYRQSLGQGLEFLIYFQGNSAPDKSGLPSDRFSAERTGGSVSTLTIQRTQQEDSAVYLCASSLSRVGGGYGYTFGSGTRLTVV.

The chain links TRBV27 to TRBJ1-1; D is unresolved. Looked up from germline, CDR1 is MNHEY and CDR2 is SMNVEV (reference sequence). Trimming pared 3 bases from V and 3 bases from J, leaving 11 bases between. The CDR3 is 14 amino acids. The CDR3 here is CASSLEGLDTEAFF. As DNA, the CDR3 is TGTGCCAGCAGTTTGGAAGGCCTGGACACTGAAGCTTTCTTT.

This clone was counted once. This same CDR3 is encoded by further DNA sequences in the sample. The rearrangement joins TRBV4-1 to TRBJ2-7; the D is unclear. Germline assignment: CDR1 MGHRA and CDR2 YSYEKL. The CDR3 runs to 12 residues. With 1 base removed from V and 3 bases from J, the gap between germline ends came to 4 bases. The CDR3 reads CASSQVGYEQYF. CDR3 DNA sequence: TGCGCCAGCAGCCAAGTTGGCTACGAGCAGTACTTC.

This sequence joins TRBV11-2 and TRBJ1-3, with 7 bases fitting TRBD1. The germline CDR1 and CDR2 sequences are SGHAT and FQNNGV. The CDR3 is 14 amino acids. J gave up 8 bases and V 5 bases, and 9 bases lay outside the gene matches. The CDR3 is CASSTQGGGYTIYF. CDR3 bases: TGTGCCAGCAGCACGCAGGGGGGCGGTTACACCATATATTTT. Based on the CDR3 plus reference TRBV11-2 and TRBJ1-3, the full variable domain is EAGVAQSPRYKIIEKRQSVAFWCNPISGHATLYWYQQILGQGPKLLIQFQNNGVVDDSQLPKDRFSAERLKGVDSTLKIQPAKLEDSAVYLCASSTQGGGYTIYFGEGSWLTVV.

This sequence joins TRBV7-9 and TRBJ1-1; D call uncertain. The V end was cut by 6 bases, the J end by 1 base, with 6 bases between. This CDR3 comprises 12 residues. CDR1 and CDR2 from the germline V gene are SEHNR and FQNEAQ (reference sequence). The CDR3 coding sequence is TGTGCCAGCAGAGAGGGGAACACTGAAGCTTTCTTT. Amino acids: CASREGNTEAFF.

The V call is TRBV7-2, the J call TRBJ2-7; D assignment may be TRBD1 or TRBD2 (5 bases each). Germline values: CDR1 SGHTA, CDR2 FQGNSA. The CDR3 sequence is 14 residues long. V lost 5 bases, J lost 2 bases, and 13 bases lay in between. CDR3 in DNA: TGTGCCAGCAGCACGACAGTGGAGGCCTACGAGCAGTACTTC. Translating gives CASSTTVEAYEQYF.

This chain links TRBV7-3 with TRBJ2-1, with D possibly matching TRBD1 (5 bases). The CDR3 extends over 13 amino acids. Between the trimmed V and J ends, which lost 2 bases and 6 bases, there was a span of 8 bases. The germline CDR1 and CDR2 sequences are SGHTA and FQGTGA. The CDR3 loop is CASSLARANEQFF. CDR3 coding DNA: TGTGCCAGCAGCTTAGCCAGGGCCAATGAGCAGTTCTTC.

The chain is built from TRBV30 and TRBJ1-2, with D uncertain. Germline CDR1 GTSNPN, CDR2 SVGIG (reference sequence). The CDR3 has 14 amino acids. Trimming removed 2 bases at V and 5 bases at J, with 15 bases between. CDR3 residues: CAWSPGGFAYGYTF. For the CDR3, the DNA is TGTGCCTGGAGTCCGGGAGGGTTCGCGTATGGCTACACCTTC.

The V call is TRBV7-3, the J call TRBJ2-2, with D perhaps TRBD2 (5 bases). The germline CDR1 and CDR2 sequences are SGHTA and FQGTGA. The CDR3 covers 15 residues. V lost 0 bases to trimming and J lost 5 bases, with 10 bases between them. The CDR3 loop is CASSLTPGSTGELFF. Here the CDR3 DNA reads TGTGCCAGCAGCTTAACTCCGGGATCGACCGGGGAGCTGTTTTTT.

This rearrangement joins TRBV5-8 to TRBJ2-3; TRBD1 is a possible D gene (5 bases). Trimming pared 2 bases from V and 8 bases from J, leaving 12 bases between. The CDR3 length is 13 residues. Per the germline V gene, CDR1 is SGHTS and CDR2 is YDEGEE. The CDR3 coding sequence is TGTGCCAGCAGCTTTAGGGGCTCGGGTACGCAGTATTTT. Amino acid sequence: CASSFRGSGTQYF.

The chain employs TRBV9 and TRBJ1-4, with D perhaps TRBD1 (5 bases). CDR1 is SGDLS and CDR2 is YYNGEE in the germline V gene. This CDR3 region has 14 residues. The ends were cut back, 7 bases at V and 4 bases at J, with 14 bases in the middle. CDR3 coding DNA: TGTGCCAGCGCAGGGACGGGTGATAATGAAAAACTGTTTTTT. This translates into CASAGTGDNEKLFF.

This chain uses TRBV5-1 with TRBJ1-5, with 10 bases that match TRBD1. The CDR3 sequence is 16 residues long. The germline V gene encodes CDR1 SGHRS and CDR2 YFSETQ. V lost 4 bases and J lost 1; bases outside the gene matches: 5. CDR3 sequence reads: CASSPEGQGSNQPQHF. In nucleotides, the CDR3 is TGCGCCAGCAGCCCCGAGGGACAGGGGAGCAATCAGCCCCAGCATTTT.

The chain couples TRBV19 to TRBJ1-6, with no clear D. V dropped 7 bases and J dropped 4 bases, with 8 bases sitting between them. The CDR3 length is 13 residues. Per germline, CDR1 LNHDA and CDR2 SQIVND (reference sequence). The CDR3: CASNAGYNSPLHF. CDR3 nucleotides: TGTGCCAGTAACGCCGGTTATAATTCACCCCTCCACTTT.

The gene calls are TRBV14 and TRBJ2-7; D is ambiguous. The CDR3 extends over 11 amino acids. Germline V lookup: CDR1 SGHDN, CDR2 FVKESK. Trimming removed 1 base at V and 2 bases at J, with 0 bases between. CDR3 residues: CASSQAYEQYF. The CDR3 DNA follows: TGTGCCAGCAGCCAAGCCTACGAGCAGTACTTC.

The V gene is TRBV27, the J gene TRBJ2-1, with 10 bases matching TRBD2. J lost 0 bases, V lost 4 bases, and 0 bases had no gene match. Germline V gives CDR1 MNHEY, CDR2 SMNVEV (reference sequence). This CDR3 comprises 15 residues. The CDR3 sequence is CASSSSGGSYNEQFF. The CDR3 DNA is TGTGCCAGCAGTTCTAGCGGGGGCTCCTACAATGAGCAGTTCTTC.

The V call is TRBV12-3 or TRBV12-4, the J call TRBJ2-7; D may be TRBD1 (6 bases). CDR3 length: 12 amino acids. The V end was cut by 4 bases, the J end by 2 bases, with 6 bases between. CDR3 residues: CASSSGAYEQYF. CDR3 nucleotides: TGTGCCAGCAGTTCAGGGGCCTACGAGCAGTACTTC.

This chain joins TRBV13 and TRBJ1-5, with 9 bases fitting TRBD1. CDR1 and CDR2 from the germline V gene are PRHDT and FYEKMQ (reference sequence). The CDR3 has 14 residues. With V trimmed by 3 bases and J by 4 bases, 1 base remained unmatched. The CDR3 here is CASSFGQGNQPQHF. The CDR3 DNA reads TGTGCCAGCAGCTTTGGACAGGGGAATCAGCCCCAGCATTTT. Complete variable domain (other parts from reference TRBV13 and TRBJ1-5): AAGVIQSPRHLIKEKRETATLKCYPIPRHDTVYWYQQGPGQDPQFLISFYEKMQSDKGSIPDRFSAQQFSDYHSELNMSSLELGDSALYFCASSFGQGNQPQHFGDGTRLSIL.

The V and J genes are TRBV18 and TRBJ1-5; D call uncertain. The CDR3 sequence is 16 residues long. Germline V gives CDR1 KGHSH, CDR2 LQKENI. Trimming shortened V by 0 bases and J by 0 bases, and 9 bases separated the two germline ends. Here the CDR3 DNA reads TGTGCCAGCTCACCACCGGGGATTTATAGCAATCAGCCCCAGCATTTT. It is translated as CASSPPGIYSNQPQHF.

This chain connects TRBV2 to TRBJ1-5; D might be TRBD1 (5 bases). The CDR3 loop spans 12 amino acids. Germline V gene lookup returns CDR1 SNHLY and CDR2 FYNNEI. V was clipped by 6 bases and J by 7 bases, with 10 bases between them. The CDR3 spells CASSSGDQPQHF. The DNA for the CDR3 is TGTGCCAGCAGCTCGGGGGACCAGCCCCAGCATTTT.

This chain connects TRBV19 to TRBJ1-1; 7 bases align to TRBD1. With V trimmed by 5 bases and J by 1 base, 7 bases remained unmatched. The germline gives CDR1 LNHDA, CDR2 SQIVND (reference sequence). The CDR3 length is 15 residues. CDR3 in DNA: TGTGCCAGTAGTGAACAGGACAGGTCGAACACTGAAGCTTTCTTT. Protein product: CASSEQDRSNTEAFF.

V is TRBV5-1 and J is TRBJ1-6, with D possibly matching TRBD1 (5 bases). The CDR3 has 14 amino acids. The germline CDR1 and CDR2 sequences are SGHRS and YFSETQ. Trimming took off 4 bases at V and 8 bases at J, with 13 bases between the two ends. The CDR3 coding sequence is TGCGCCAGCAGCCCGAGGACAACAGATTCACCCCTCCACTTT. Its translation: CASSPRTTDSPLHF.

The chain couples TRBV4-1 to TRBJ1-5; D not resolved. The germline gives CDR1 MGHRA, CDR2 YSYEKL. Trimming took off 0 bases at V and 3 bases at J, with 9 bases between the two ends. The CDR3 has 15 amino acids. In DNA form, the CDR3 reads TGCGCCAGCAGCCAAGAATCTAATCCCAATCAGCCCCAGCATTTT. It encodes CASSQESNPNQPQHF.

The chain carries TRBV25-1 and TRBJ2-2; D is undetermined. In germline, CDR1 is MGHDK, CDR2 SYGVNS. V was shortened by 5 bases and J by 1 base, with 5 bases between the two germline ends. The CDR3 loop spans 13 amino acids. DNA for the CDR3: TGTGCCAGCAGTTACGAGAACACCGGGGAGCTGTTTTTT. Translated: CASSYENTGELFF.

This chain links TRBV6-4 with TRBJ2-1; possibly TRBD1 or TRBD2 for D (6 bases each). Trimming left V 0 bases short and J 6 bases short, with 9 bases between. The CDR3 is made up of 14 amino acids. In germline, CDR1 is MRHNA, CDR2 SNTAGT. The CDR3 DNA reads TGTGCCAGCAGTGACTCGAGGGGGGCCAATGAGCAGTTCTTC. Translation: CASSDSRGANEQFF.

J is TRBJ2-7 and V is TRBV3-1 (or the pseudogene TRBV3-2); D uncertain. Trimming cost V 5 bases and J 2 bases, with 10 bases left between them. The CDR3 is 13 residues long. CDR1 LGHDT and CDR2 YNNKEL come from the germline V gene (reference sequence). CDR3 amino acids: CASSSYRTYEQYF. In DNA, the CDR3 is TGTGCCAGCAGCTCCTATCGGACCTACGAGCAGTACTTC.

The V and J genes are TRBV24-1 and TRBJ2-1, with D unresolved. Trimming removed 4 bases at V and 9 bases at J, with 24 bases between. Germline V CDR1 and CDR2: KGHDR, SFDVKD. The CDR3 sequence is 17 residues long. CDR3 nucleotides: TGTGCCACCAGTGACCCGTCCGGCGCAGGACCAGCGAGTGAGCAGTTCTTC. It is translated as CATSDPSGAGPASEQFF.